This TCR beta chain stems from a study of blood T cell repertoires in COVID-19. Study-level background: Material from acute and convalescent COVID-19 was sourced from the United States, Italy and Spain. The analysed material was cDNA or gDNA that came from T cells, B-cell-depleted T cells, or PBMCs.

The CDR3 has 14 residues. Germline values: CDR1 LGHDT, CDR2 YNNKEL (reference sequence). The V gene lost 4 bases and the J gene lost 2 bases, with 8 bases spanning the gap. In the original analysis: Reference gene primers were amplified, and this amplification served to estimate nucleated cell counts. Measured with immunoSEQ multiplex PCR; TCRdb has only the in-frame clones, and not every one. V and J calls and clone size follow that table, whereas D and trimming were derived from the DNA. In the table there are tens of thousands of clones, approximately 90% of which are singletons. Input material: peripheral blood. The clonotype was recovered from a human donor in a cohort sampled during active COVID-19. J is TRBJ2-2 and V is TRBV3-1 (or the pseudogene TRBV3-2); D unresolved. As DNA, the CDR3 is TGTGCCAGCAGCCCCCTACTAAACACCGGGGAGCTGTTTTTT. This gives the protein CASSPLLNTGELFF.